This T cell receptor beta chain emerged from a study of blood T cell repertoires in COVID-19. Study summary: Sites in the United States, Italy and Spain provided acute and convalescent COVID-19 samples. Sample material is recorded as cDNA or gDNA derived from T cells, B-cell-depleted T cells, or PBMCs.

This CDR3 has 15 amino acids. V lost 3 bases and J lost 2; bases outside the gene matches: 7. CDR1 is GTSNPN, CDR2 SVGIG, per germline (reference sequence). Original handling: Nucleated cell number was recorded as an estimate derived from reference gene primer amplification. Here immunoSEQ multiplex PCR was the method, and the copy in TCRdb shows in-frame clones only, minus some. V and J calls plus clone size are reproduced from that table; the DNA served to infer D and trimming. Of fewer than 200,000 clones in the sample, about four fifths are singletons; the top ten hold about 8.4%. The receptor was isolated from a woman aged 70 to 79 with acute or convalescent COVID-19. The chain employs TRBV30 and TRBJ1-3; 7 positions match TRBD1. The sequenced sample consisted of peripheral blood. The CDR3 DNA is TGTGCCTGGAGCCTGACAGGGTCTGCTGGAAACACCATATATTTT. It encodes CAWSLTGSAGNTIYF. Full variable domain (remainder filled in from reference TRBV30 and TRBJ1-3): SQTIHQWPATLVQPVGSPLSLECTVEGTSNPNLYWYRQAAGRGLQLLFYSVGIGQISSEVPQNLSASRPQDRQFILSSKKLLLSDSGFYLCAWSLTGSAGNTIYFGEGSWLTVV.